The 24 T cell receptor beta chains presented below share a single source sample, sequenced in a study of regulatory T cells in long-lasting Graves disease. Time point specified: persistent/refractory GD, antithyroid drugs over 5 years with positive TRAb. Scientists built the TCR library using RNA that was extracted from PBMCs. Libraries of TCR beta came from iRepertoire HTBI primers plus Arm-PCR of CDR3 regions. TCRdb redid the calling of the multiplex PCR reads with MiXCR, one entry per CDR3 protein. The repertoire includes fewer than 450,000 distinct CDR3 sequences, about 20% of them detected once, and less than 25% sits in the top ten. Sequenced material: peripheral blood mononuclear cells (PBMCs), taken when the disease was refractory, from a patient treated with antithyroid drugs. Every receptor here comes from a female donor with Graves disease.

As to this clonotype: This likely comes from a read error, as the CDR3 has no conserved phenylalanine or tryptophan at its end. The V call is TRBV7-9, the J call TRBJ1-1; D unclear. Germline CDR1 and CDR2: SEHNR and FQNEAQ (reference sequence). CDR3 length: 11 residues. The ends were cut back, 8 bases at V and 2 bases at J, with 6 bases in the middle. This chain's CDR3 is CASGPNTEAFL. The CDR3 DNA sequence: TGTGCCAGCGGTCCCAACACTGAAGCTTTCCTT.

This clonotype has a count of ten or more. This chain links TRBV6-5 with TRBJ2-2, with a weak D call TRBD2 (6 bases). Trimming cost V 1 base and J 5 bases, with 11 bases left between them. The CDR3 has 15 amino acids. CDR1 and CDR2 from the germline V gene are MNHEY and SVGAGI. CDR3 in DNA: TGTGCCAGCAGTTACTTCGGGGGTGGGACCGGGGAGCTGTTTTTT. Amino acid sequence: CASSYFGGGTGELFF.

This clonotype was observed many times. This chain links TRBV19 with TRBJ1-5; tentative D call: TRBD1 (6 bases). The V end lost 9 bases, the J end lost 2 bases, and 11 bases lay between the germline ends. The CDR3 length is 13 residues. In germline, CDR1 is LNHDA, CDR2 SQIVND (reference sequence). Here the CDR3 DNA reads TGTGCCAGCTCAAACAGGGGCAATCAGCCCCAGCATTTT. This sequence encodes CASSNRGNQPQHF.

The table lists this clonotype with many counts. V usage is TRBV7-3 and J usage is TRBJ2-1; D call uncertain. The V end lost 4 bases, the J end lost 6 bases, and 13 bases lay between the germline ends. The CDR3 loop spans 14 amino acids. Germline CDR1 is SGHTA and CDR2 is FQGTGA. CDR3 sequence reads: CASSSYPITNEQFF. CDR3 DNA: TGTGCCAGCAGCTCCTACCCAATAACCAATGAGCAGTTCTTC.

This clonotype was counted only a few times. A junction boundary mismatches the germline segment, possibly from a read error. The rearrangement joins TRBV7-2 to TRBJ2-7; TRBD1 matches 11 bases. Germline CDR1 is SGHTA and CDR2 is FQGNSA. The CDR3 is 15 residues long. This CDR3 reads CASSPGTGGIYEQYF. CDR3 sequence (DNA): TGCGCCAGCAGCCCCGGGACAGGGGGTATCTACGAGCAGTACTTC.

The chain uses TRBV20-1 and TRBJ2-7; TRBD2 aligns across 9 bases. The germline gives CDR1 DFQATT, CDR2 SNEGSKA (reference sequence). The CDR3 is 14 residues long. V was pared by 0 bases and J by 3 bases, with 3 bases of the junction left unmatched. Written as DNA, the CDR3 is TGCAGTGCTAGAGACCCAGCGGGAGGCTACGAGCAGTACTTC. Translated: CSARDPAGGYEQYF.

This clonotype was found many times. The CDR3 protein is CASSPAKETQYF. As DNA, the CDR3 is TGTGCCAGCTCACCGGCAAAAGAGACCCAGTACTTC. The V gene is TRBV18, the J gene TRBJ2-5; D remains unclear. The germline V gene has CDR1 KGHSH and CDR2 LQKENI. V lost 3 bases and J lost 3, with 5 bases in between. The CDR3 loop spans 12 amino acids.

The V call is TRBV29-1, the J call TRBJ2-3; TRBD1 or TRBD2 may be the D gene (5 bases each). Trimming stripped 8 bases from V and 0 bases from J, with 15 bases between. Germline assignment: CDR1 SQVTM and CDR2 ANQGSEA. The CDR3 loop spans 14 amino acids. The DNA for the CDR3 is TGCAGCTCTTGGGACGGAGATAGCACAGATACGCAGTATTTT. It encodes CSSWDGDSTDTQYF.

This clonotype appeared many times. CDR3 region: CSAQGTLQGTDSPLHF. Here the CDR3 DNA reads TGCAGTGCCCAAGGGACCTTACAGGGGACTGATTCACCCCTCCACTTT. V usage is TRBV20-1 and J usage is TRBJ1-6, with 7 bases fitting TRBD1. The CDR3 is made up of 16 amino acids. CDR1 is DFQATT, CDR2 SNEGSKA, per germline (reference sequence). V gave up 6 bases and J gave up 8 bases; unmatched junction bases: 16.

This clonotype was seen only a few times. The chain uses TRBV5-1 and TRBJ1-2; D ambiguous. Germline V lookup: CDR1 SGHRS, CDR2 YFSETQ. The V and J ends lost 0 bases and 0 bases respectively, with 9 bases between them. CDR3 length: 15 residues. CDR3 coding DNA: TGCGCCAGCAGCTTGGCCGCCGGTACTAACTATGGCTACACCTTC. This codes for CASSLAAGTNYGYTF.

Ten or more counts support this clonotype. This chain joins TRBV7-2 and TRBJ1-1; a weak D match, TRBD1 (6 bases). CDR1 and CDR2 (germline): SGHTA, FQGNSA. The CDR3 consists of 14 residues. V lost 3 bases and J lost 4, with 12 bases in between. In nucleotides, the CDR3 is TGTGCCAGCAGCTTGCTGCAGGGGCGCACTGAAGCTTTCTTT. Protein product: CASSLLQGRTEAFF.

This clonotype was recorded many times. The J gene is TRBJ2-5, the V gene TRBV11-2, with unresolved D. V was shortened by 1 base and J by 9 bases, with 15 bases between the two germline ends. The CDR3 spans 14 residues. The germline V gene encodes CDR1 SGHAT and CDR2 FQNNGV. CDR3 residues: CASSLGGSEFPQYF. The DNA of the CDR3 is TGTGCCAGCAGCTTAGGCGGTTCAGAGTTCCCCCAGTACTTC.

Turning to this clonotype: A read error may produce the germline difference seen at one junction end. The V call is TRBV29-1, the J call TRBJ1-1; D uncertain. Germline lookup yields CDR1 SQVTM and CDR2 ANQGSEA. The CDR3 loop spans 10 amino acids. The CDR3 DNA is TGCAGCGTTGAGGAAGGACTAACCTCTTTT. It codes for CSVEEGLTSF.

Ten or more counts support this clonotype. The rearrangement links TRBV7-2 to TRBJ2-5; D may correspond to TRBD1 or TRBD2 (5 bases each). Germline-derived CDR1 and CDR2 are SGHTA and FQGNSA. The CDR3 covers 15 residues. V was clipped by 2 bases and J by 5 bases, with 15 bases between them. The CDR3 DNA follows: TGTGCCAGCAGCTTAACTGGGGGAGTGGGGGAGACCCAGTACTTC. It codes for CASSLTGGVGETQYF.

The V call is TRBV5-4, the J call TRBJ2-1; D unresolved. The V gene lost 5 bases and the J gene lost 3 bases, with 9 bases spanning the gap. The length of the CDR3 is 13 residues. Germline CDR1 is SGHNT and CDR2 is YYREEE (reference sequence). CDR3 sequence reads: CASRVDNYNEQFF. CDR3 nucleotides: TGTGCCAGCAGGGTAGATAACTACAATGAGCAGTTCTTC. The whole variable domain, remainder taken from reference TRBV5-4 and TRBJ2-1, is ETGVTQSPTHLIKTRGQQVTLRCSSQSGHNTVSWYQQALGQGPQFIFQYYREEENGRGNFPPRFSGLQFPNYSSELNVNALELDDSALYLCASRVDNYNEQFFGPGTRLTVL.

In its sample, this clonotype was seen a few times. The chain uses TRBV7-8 and TRBJ1-4; D may be TRBD1 (6 bases). This CDR3 region has 15 residues. Germline V gene data show CDR1 as SGHVS and CDR2 as FQNEAQ. The V end lost 5 bases, the J end lost 5 bases, and 15 bases lay between the germline ends. CDR3 DNA: TGTGCCAGCAGCCATTCTGCAGGGGAGAATGAAAAACTGTTTTTT. Protein sequence: CASSHSAGENEKLFF.

This clonotype was detected a few times. This chain links TRBV5-1 with TRBJ2-7; D may be TRBD2 (5 bases). In germline, CDR1 is SGHRS, CDR2 YFSETQ. The CDR3 totals 12 residues. V dropped 5 bases and J dropped 4 bases, with 10 bases sitting between them. The CDR3 region has the DNA TGCGCCAGCAGGAGAGGGCCGTACGAGCAGTACTTC. It encodes CASRRGPYEQYF.

This clonotype was seen ten or more times. The chain has TRBV28 and TRBJ2-7, with D possibly matching TRBD1 (5 bases). The CDR3 is 15 amino acids. Between the trimmed V and J ends, which lost 5 bases and 0 bases, there was a span of 14 bases. Germline V gives CDR1 MDHEN, CDR2 SYDVKM. The CDR3 spells CASSPPDRNSYEQYF. The CDR3 DNA is TGTGCCAGCAGTCCCCCCGACAGAAACTCCTACGAGCAGTACTTC.

This clonotype was detected ten times or more. The chain is built from TRBV18 and TRBJ2-5; no clear D. Trimming removed 8 bases at V and 3 bases at J, with 13 bases between. CDR1 is KGHSH and CDR2 is LQKENI in the germline V gene. The CDR3 spans 13 residues. DNA of the CDR3: TGTGCCAGCAGTCCCCCAGCGAAAGAGACCCAGTACTTC. This codes for CASSPPAKETQYF.

With regard to this clonotype: A much larger clone differs from this one at a single base, so this may be a read error. Lacking the conserved final phenylalanine or tryptophan, this CDR3 likely reflects a read error. The V gene is TRBV20-1, the J gene TRBJ2-5; perhaps TRBD1 as D (6 bases). V shed 0 bases and J shed 1 base, with 9 bases lying between them. The CDR3 is made up of 14 amino acids. In germline, CDR1 is DFQATT, CDR2 SNEGSKA (reference sequence). This CDR3 is CSARETGPQETQYS. As DNA, the CDR3 is TGCAGTGCTAGAGAAACAGGGCCCCAAGAGACCCAGTACTCC.

This clonotype was picked up a small number of times. The chain recombines TRBV28 with TRBJ2-3; D possibly corresponds to TRBD1 (6 bases). Germline V gene lookup returns CDR1 MDHEN and CDR2 SYDVKM. V was shortened by 6 bases and J by 5 bases, with 15 bases between the two germline ends. The CDR3 has 14 residues. The CDR3 sequence is CASSSWGQGDTQYF. The CDR3 DNA follows: TGTGCCAGCAGCTCCTGGGGGCAGGGAGATACGCAGTATTTT.

The rearrangement uses TRBV13 and TRBJ1-1, with TRBD1 identical over 7 bases. J lost 6 bases, V lost 5 bases, and 12 bases had no gene match. The germline gives CDR1 PRHDT, CDR2 FYEKMQ (reference sequence). This CDR3 has 15 amino acids. In nucleotides, the CDR3 is TGTGCCAGCAGCCTCCGGGACAGCCCGGGAGCTGAAGCTTTCTTT. This encodes CASSLRDSPGAEAFF.

This clonotype has ten or more counts. V gene TRBV11-2 combines with J gene TRBJ2-7; D uncertain. CDR1 is SGHAT, CDR2 FQNNGV, per germline. The V end lost 4 bases, the J end lost 5 bases, and 9 bases lay between the germline ends. This CDR3 has 12 residues. CDR3 loop: CASSSASNEQYF. CDR3 DNA sequence: TGTGCCAGCAGCTCCGCTTCGAACGAGCAGTACTTC.

This clonotype was picked up many times. For the CDR3, the DNA is TGTGCCAGCAGTGCTGGACTTCATCCCTACGAGCAGTACTTC. It yields the protein CASSAGLHPYEQYF. This chain connects TRBV2 to TRBJ2-7; D perhaps matches TRBD2 (5 bases). The germline CDR1 and CDR2 sequences are SNHLY and FYNNEI. The CDR3 spans 14 residues. Trimming took 4 bases from V and 2 from J, leaving 12 bases between them.